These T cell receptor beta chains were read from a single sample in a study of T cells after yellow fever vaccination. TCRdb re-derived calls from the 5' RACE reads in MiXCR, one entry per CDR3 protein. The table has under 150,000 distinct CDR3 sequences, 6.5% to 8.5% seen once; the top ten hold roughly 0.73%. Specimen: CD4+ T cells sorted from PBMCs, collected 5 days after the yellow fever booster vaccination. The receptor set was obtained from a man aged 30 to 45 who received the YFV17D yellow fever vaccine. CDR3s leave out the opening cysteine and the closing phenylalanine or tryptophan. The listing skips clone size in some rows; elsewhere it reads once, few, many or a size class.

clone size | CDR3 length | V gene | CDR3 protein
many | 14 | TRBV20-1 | SARMSGTGGTMPQH
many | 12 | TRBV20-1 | SARVQGYNEKLF
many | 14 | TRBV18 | ASSPSVGAVTGELF
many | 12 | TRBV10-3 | AISSRDNTGELF
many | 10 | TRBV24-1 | ATSDSSYEQY
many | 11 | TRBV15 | ATSRDRGAEQY
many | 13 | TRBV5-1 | ASSLPSGGTDTQY
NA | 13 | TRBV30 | AWSALGPDPQPQH
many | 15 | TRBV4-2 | ASSLGTGGSGANVLT
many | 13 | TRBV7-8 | ASSSRGTVYNEQF
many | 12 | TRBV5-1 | ASSLQRDRGGYT
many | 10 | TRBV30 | AWSRMNTEAF
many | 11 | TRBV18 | ASSERGFDEQF
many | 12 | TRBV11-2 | ASSLGRGNQPQH
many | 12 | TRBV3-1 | ASSPGVLGNEQF
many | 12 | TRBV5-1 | ASSLGTGGETQY
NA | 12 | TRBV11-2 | ASSLAPFTDTQY
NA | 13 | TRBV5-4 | AGSSGTGVQETQY
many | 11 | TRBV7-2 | ASSPARDLGQF
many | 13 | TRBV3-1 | ASSQFSGSYNEQF
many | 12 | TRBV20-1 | SARVVYKNTEAF
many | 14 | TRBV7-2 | ASSLAPAATYNEQF